This T cell receptor beta chain emerged from a study of cytomegalovirus exposure and HLA in healthy donors. The overall study: An earlier analysis found 117 million unique TCR beta sequences from about 190 million T cells.

Trimming cost V 8 bases and J 0 bases; bases outside gene matches: 12. This CDR3 spans 16 amino acids. CDR1 is SNHLY and CDR2 is FYNNEI in the germline V gene. It was with 60 Vbeta and 13 Jbeta primers that the PCR ran. Generated by immunoSEQ multiplex PCR, the TCRdb table keeps only in-frame clones and is missing some. The sample lists 150,000 to 200,000 clones; around 84% were seen once. Findings and limits, study-wide: A further, later analysis showed that HLA-associated TCR beta chains (compared with equally common others) were more clonally expanded. Some segments of the V type, notably TRBV6-2 and TRBV6-3, were excluded as indistinguishable.

This cohort consisted of healthy bone marrow donors. This clone was detected only once. The antigen remains undetermined. This receptor was identified in a man between 18 and 35 years old in good health and CMV-seropositive. The chain joins TRBV2 to TRBJ1-1; 7 nucleotides align to TRBD1. The material sequenced was PBMCs. The CDR3 DNA follows: TGTGCCAGCGTTAAGACACGGACAGGCCTGAACACTGAAGCTTTCTTT. Protein sequence: CASVKTRTGLNTEAFF.